This is a list of T cell receptor beta chains from one sample in a study of T cell responses to AZD1222 COVID-19 vaccine. Method: immunoSEQ multiplex PCR; TCRdb's copy keeps in-frame clones and lacks some. The table lists 200,000 or so clones, 85% to 95% of them singletons. The specimen comprised peripheral blood, sampled on day 0 of AZD1222 vaccination. The origin of the receptors is an adult in good health. Both conserved end residues are part of each CDR3. The D gene is left open where the match is weak. Only part of the rows carry a size: once, few, many, or a class if the clone is expanded.

cdr3_length	clone_size	d_call	v_call	j_call	cdr3_aa	cdr3_nt
18	.	.	TRBV24-1	TRBJ2-2	CATSDLGLASGPTGELFF	TGTGCCACCAGTGATTTAGGGCTAGCATCGGGGCCCACCGGGGAGCTGTTTTTT
14	once	TRBD2	TRBV5-1	TRBJ2-7	CASSFGGSFDEQYF	TGCGCCAGCAGCTTCGGCGGGAGCTTCGACGAGCAGTACTTC
18	.	TRBD2	TRBV4-1	TRBJ2-1	CASSPLGRSGVGVNEQFF	TGCGCCAGCAGTCCCTTGGGGCGGAGCGGGGTCGGAGTGAATGAGCAGTTCTTC
15	.	.	TRBV5-1	TRBJ1-4	CASSLSPGTSEKLFF	TGCGCCAGCAGCTTGTCTCCCGGGACTAGTGAAAAACTGTTTTTT
16	once	TRBD1	TRBV11-3	TRBJ2-3	CASSRRQGSSTDTQYF	TGTGCCAGCAGCCGCAGACAGGGGTCTAGCACAGATACGCAGTATTTT
14	medium-sized	TRBD1	TRBV5-6	TRBJ1-5	CASSFGQGGQPQHF	TGTGCCAGCAGCTTCGGACAGGGTGGACAGCCCCAGCATTTT
15	.	.	TRBV11-2	TRBJ1-2	CASSLVRQGLYGYTF	TGTGCCAGCAGCTTAGTCCGCCAGGGCCTCTATGGCTACACCTTC
12	.	.	TRBV7-2	TRBJ1-1	CASSYDNTEAFF	TGTGCCAGCAGCTACGATAACACTGAAGCTTTCTTT
13	once	.	TRBV4-1	TRBJ2-7	CASSQADPNEQYF	TGCGCCAGCAGCCAAGCCGATCCGAACGAGCAGTACTTC
13	.	TRBD1	TRBV6-5	TRBJ2-1	CASSFGTDNEQFF	TGTGCCAGCAGTTTCGGGACAGATAATGAGCAGTTCTTC
11	.	TRBD2	TRBV6-5	TRBJ2-7	CATTSGRNQYF	TGTGCCACGACTAGCGGGAGGAATCAGTACTTC
12	.	.	TRBV11-2	TRBJ2-5	CASTPPGETQYF	TGTGCCAGCACCCCTCCAGGAGAGACCCAGTACTTC
18	.	.	TRBV30	TRBJ1-4	CAWSVNGWDSLTGEKLFF	TGTGCCTGGAGTGTAAATGGGTGGGACTCCCTAACGGGTGAAAAACTGTTTTTT
13	.	.	TRBV5-1	TRBJ1-2	CASSLDPYTGYTF	TGCGCCAGCAGCTTGGACCCTTACACTGGCTACACCTTC
15	.	.	TRBV5-1	TRBJ1-3	CASSLERLSGNTIYF	TGCGCCAGCAGCTTGGAACGCCTCTCTGGAAACACCATATATTTT
13	.	.	TRBV15	TRBJ1-2	CATSRDKNYGYTF	TGTGCCACCAGCAGAGATAAAAACTATGGCTACACCTTC
13	.	.	TRBV7-8	TRBJ2-5	CASSRRTQETQYF	TGTGCCAGCAGCCGGAGAACACAAGAGACCCAGTACTTC
16	.	TRBD2	TRBV18	TRBJ2-1	CASSPPGTSGNNEQFF	TGTGCCAGCTCACCACCCGGGACTAGCGGTAACAATGAGCAGTTCTTC
12	.	TRBD2	TRBV2	TRBJ2-2	CATREDTGELFF	TGTGCCACCCGGGAGGACACCGGGGAGCTGTTTTTT
17	.	.	TRBV11-2	TRBJ1-6	CASSLRARSSYNSPLHF	TGTGCCAGCAGCTTAAGGGCCAGAAGCTCCTATAATTCACCCCTCCACTTT
16	.	.	TRBV5-1	TRBJ2-5	CASSSLSGPDQETQYF	TGCGCCAGCAGCTCCCTTTCGGGCCCGGACCAAGAGACCCAGTACTTC
14	.	.	TRBV10-2	TRBJ2-7	CASSESSGWYEQYF	TGCGCCAGCAGTGAGTCTTCAGGGTGGTACGAGCAGTACTTC
13	once	.	TRBV2	TRBJ1-6	CASLLGGPSPLHF	TGTGCCAGCCTGCTAGGAGGGCCTTCACCCCTCCACTTT
13	.	TRBD2	TRBV6-5	TRBJ2-1	CATRLADYNEQFF	TGTGCCACCCGACTAGCGGACTACAATGAGCAGTTCTTC
15	.	.	TRBV27	TRBJ1-6	CASRTLQGGNSPLHF	TGTGCCAGCAGAACCCTCCAGGGTGGTAATTCACCCCTCCACTTT
11	.	.	TRBV5-1	TRBJ1-1	CASSKNTEAFF	TGCGCCAGCAGCAAGAACACTGAAGCTTTCTTT
14	.	.	TRBV24-1	TRBJ2-1	CATSERGSYNEQFF	TGTGCCACCAGTGAGAGGGGCTCCTACAATGAGCAGTTCTTC
15	.	TRBD1	TRBV7-2	TRBJ2-7	CASSLGQGAQNEQYF	TGTGCCAGCAGCCTAGGACAGGGGGCGCAGAACGAGCAGTACTTC
17	.	TRBD2	TRBV7-2	TRBJ2-2	CASSFLPGGMEDGELFF	TGTGCCAGCAGCTTCCTACCGGGAGGCATGGAGGACGGGGAGCTGTTTTTT
14	.	.	TRBV28	TRBJ2-1	CASSLLAPRNEQFF	TGTGCCAGCAGTTTGTTGGCCCCACGCAATGAGCAGTTCTTC
15	.	TRBD1	TRBV5-1	TRBJ2-5	CASSRADRGLETQYF	TGCGCCAGCAGCCGGGCGGACAGGGGGTTAGAGACCCAGTACTTC
14	.	TRBD1	TRBV25-1	TRBJ1-5	CASRGQGGNQPQHF	TGTGCCAGCCGGGGACAGGGAGGCAATCAGCCCCAGCATTTT
13	.	.	TRBV28	TRBJ1-1	CASSLPHNTEAFF	TGTGCCAGCAGTTTACCACATAACACTGAAGCTTTCTTT
20	.	TRBD2	TRBV20-1	TRBJ2-1	CSASASPGTSGFLSYNEQFF	TGCAGTGCTAGTGCTAGTCCCGGGACTAGCGGCTTCCTCTCCTACAATGAGCAGTTCTTC
15	.	TRBD2	TRBV3-1/TRBV3-2	TRBJ2-1	CASSLIAGTYNEQFF	TGTGCCAGCAGCCTAATAGCGGGCACCTACAATGAGCAGTTCTTC
18	once	TRBD2	TRBV9	TRBJ2-1	CASSPRHSGTSSYNEQFF	TGTGCCAGCAGCCCCCGTCATAGCGGGACGAGCTCCTACAATGAGCAGTTCTTC
13	.	TRBD1	TRBV30	TRBJ1-2	CAWSAGTVYGYTF	TGTGCCTGGAGTGCTGGGACAGTCTATGGCTACACCTTC
17	once	TRBD2	TRBV7-3	TRBJ2-3	CASSISTSGRAGDTQYF	TGTGCCAGCAGCATTTCTACTAGCGGGAGGGCCGGAGATACGCAGTATTTT
16	.	.	TRBV15	TRBJ1-3	CATSRDRGISGNTIYF	TGTGCCACCAGCAGAGATCGGGGAATCTCTGGAAACACCATATATTTT
10	.	.	TRBV29-1	TRBJ2-1	CSAGESEQFF	TGCAGCGCTGGAGAGAGTGAGCAGTTCTTC
16	.	.	TRBV3-1/TRBV3-2	TRBJ2-1	CASSRGLSVSYNEQFF	TGTGCCAGCAGCCGAGGACTGTCCGTCTCCTACAATGAGCAGTTCTTC